A selection of T cell receptor beta chains follows, all from one sample in a study of long-term antiretroviral therapy in people with HIV. Measured with immunoSEQ multiplex PCR; TCRdb has only the in-frame clones, and not every one. The sample lists around 29,000 clones, nearly 90% seen once, with 13% in the top ten. Sample: unsorted PBMCs, taken 1.1 years after starting antiretroviral therapy. The source of these receptors is a man aged 18 to 29 with HIV. Each CDR3 is given with its conserved first and last residue. A D gene is named only where the DNA matches it firmly. Rows give clone size only sometimes, using once, few, many, or a class for an expanded clone.

d_call: TRBD2
cdr3_length: 17
clone_size: NA
v_call: TRBV19
j_call: TRBJ2-2
cdr3_nt: TGTGCCAGTACCTTAGGCCGGGGAGGGCTGCACACCGGGGAGCTGTTTTTT
cdr3_aa: CASTLGRGGLHTGELFF

d_call: TRBD2
cdr3_length: 16
clone_size: NA
v_call: TRBV27
j_call: TRBJ2-2
cdr3_nt: TGTGCCAGCAGCCTAGCGGTGGGAGTAACCGCCGGGGAGCTGTTTTTT
cdr3_aa: CASSLAVGVTAGELFF

d_call: NA
cdr3_length: 15
clone_size: NA
v_call: TRBV5-1
j_call: TRBJ2-3
cdr3_nt: TGCGCCAGCGCCCCCCAGCGGGTTAGCACAGATACGCAGTATTTT
cdr3_aa: CASAPQRVSTDTQYF

d_call: NA
cdr3_length: 14
clone_size: NA
v_call: TRBV7-2
j_call: TRBJ1-2
cdr3_nt: TGTGCCAGCAGCCCGGGGGGGTTCGGCTATGGCTACACCTTC
cdr3_aa: CASSPGGFGYGYTF

d_call: TRBD2
cdr3_length: 17
clone_size: NA
v_call: TRBV27
j_call: TRBJ2-2
cdr3_nt: TGTGCCAGCAGTTCACGCCTTTCTAGCGGGAACACCGGGGAGCTGTTTTTT
cdr3_aa: CASSSRLSSGNTGELFF

d_call: NA
cdr3_length: 13
clone_size: NA
v_call: TRBV6-6
j_call: TRBJ2-7
cdr3_nt: TGTGCCAGCACCACGGACAGTACCTACGAGCAGTACTTC
cdr3_aa: CASTTDSTYEQYF

d_call: TRBD1
cdr3_length: 14
clone_size: NA
v_call: TRBV18
j_call: TRBJ2-7
cdr3_nt: TGTGCCAGCTCACCCAGACAGGGGACCTACGAGCAGTACTTC
cdr3_aa: CASSPRQGTYEQYF

d_call: NA
cdr3_length: 14
clone_size: NA
v_call: TRBV6-5
j_call: TRBJ1-4
cdr3_nt: TGTGCCAGCAGCCGGACGGCAACTAATGAAAAACTGTTTTTT
cdr3_aa: CASSRTATNEKLFF

d_call: NA
cdr3_length: 11
clone_size: NA
v_call: TRBV29-1
j_call: TRBJ2-5
cdr3_nt: TGCAGCGCTACCCCGGGACTTTCCCAGTACTTC
cdr3_aa: CSATPGLSQYF

d_call: NA
cdr3_length: 13
clone_size: NA
v_call: TRBV9
j_call: TRBJ2-7
cdr3_nt: TGTGCCAGCAGCATCCGGGACTTCGGCGAGCAGTACTTC
cdr3_aa: CASSIRDFGEQYF

d_call: NA
cdr3_length: 15
clone_size: NA
v_call: TRBV28
j_call: TRBJ1-2
cdr3_nt: TGTGCCAGCAGTCCCACGGCCTGGCGGAACTATGGCTACACCTTC
cdr3_aa: CASSPTAWRNYGYTF

d_call: NA
cdr3_length: 13
clone_size: NA
v_call: TRBV30
j_call: TRBJ2-5
cdr3_nt: TGTGCCTGGAGTTCCTCTCTTACGGAGACCCAGTACTTC
cdr3_aa: CAWSSSLTETQYF

d_call: NA
cdr3_length: 16
clone_size: NA
v_call: TRBV4-2
j_call: TRBJ2-6
cdr3_nt: TGTGCCAGCAGCCAAGATCAGGGCTCTGGGGCCAACGTCCTGACTTTC
cdr3_aa: CASSQDQGSGANVLTF

d_call: TRBD2
cdr3_length: 15
clone_size: NA
v_call: TRBV28
j_call: TRBJ2-7
cdr3_nt: TGTGCCAGCAGTTTATCGGCGGGAGGGCCCAGCGAGCAGTACTTC
cdr3_aa: CASSLSAGGPSEQYF

d_call: NA
cdr3_length: 16
clone_size: few
v_call: TRBV13
j_call: TRBJ1-3
cdr3_nt: TGTGCCAGCAGCCGACAGGACTACCTATCTGGAAACACCATATATTTT
cdr3_aa: CASSRQDYLSGNTIYF

d_call: NA
cdr3_length: 15
clone_size: NA
v_call: TRBV4-2
j_call: TRBJ1-1
cdr3_nt: TGTGCCAGCAGCCAGGCAGGGGACTTGAACACTGAAGCTTTCTTT
cdr3_aa: CASSQAGDLNTEAFF

d_call: TRBD1
cdr3_length: 16
clone_size: once
v_call: TRBV7-3
j_call: TRBJ1-2
cdr3_nt: TGTGCCAGCAGCCGAAATCGGGGACAGGGGGCGCGGGGCTACACCTTC
cdr3_aa: CASSRNRGQGARGYTF

d_call: TRBD2
cdr3_length: 14
clone_size: NA
v_call: TRBV6-1
j_call: TRBJ2-7
cdr3_nt: TGTGCCAGCAGTGAAGGTTGGGGGGGCTACGAGCAGTACTTC
cdr3_aa: CASSEGWGGYEQYF

d_call: NA
cdr3_length: 14
clone_size: NA
v_call: TRBV7-6
j_call: TRBJ1-4
cdr3_nt: TGTGCCAGCAGGGAGGGTGCCTCTAATGAAAAACTGTTTTTT
cdr3_aa: CASREGASNEKLFF

d_call: NA
cdr3_length: 13
clone_size: NA
v_call: TRBV9
j_call: TRBJ2-2
cdr3_nt: TGTGCCAGCAGCGTAGGACTGAACGGGGAGCTGTTTTTT
cdr3_aa: CASSVGLNGELFF

d_call: NA
cdr3_length: 14
clone_size: NA
v_call: TRBV11-2
j_call: TRBJ2-7
cdr3_nt: TGTGCCAGCAGGGCAGGGACGCGTAATCTCGAGCAGTACTTC
cdr3_aa: CASRAGTRNLEQYF

d_call: TRBD2
cdr3_length: 14
clone_size: NA
v_call: TRBV11-2
j_call: TRBJ2-1
cdr3_nt: TGTGCCAGCAGCCCCGAGGCGGGGGGGCTCGGGCAGTTCTTC
cdr3_aa: CASSPEAGGLGQFF

d_call: NA
cdr3_length: 13
clone_size: NA
v_call: TRBV28
j_call: TRBJ2-5
cdr3_nt: TGTGCCAGCAGTCCCGGGCCAGCGAGGACCCAGTACTTC
cdr3_aa: CASSPGPARTQYF

d_call: TRBD1
cdr3_length: 15
clone_size: NA
v_call: TRBV5-1
j_call: TRBJ2-3
cdr3_nt: TGCGCCAGCAGCGACACCGGGACAGGCACAGATACGCAGTATTTT
cdr3_aa: CASSDTGTGTDTQYF

d_call: NA
cdr3_length: 18
clone_size: NA
v_call: TRBV21-1
j_call: TRBJ2-3
cdr3_nt: TGTGCCAGCAGCAAAAAAAGCCGTGGCGCGGGAGTGGGAGATACGCAGTATTTT
cdr3_aa: CASSKKSRGAGVGDTQYF

d_call: NA
cdr3_length: 15
clone_size: NA
v_call: TRBV18
j_call: TRBJ1-2
cdr3_nt: TGTGCCAGCTCACCGGGCGTTCAAGGGGGTCCTGGCTACACCTTC
cdr3_aa: CASSPGVQGGPGYTF

d_call: NA
cdr3_length: 12
clone_size: NA
v_call: TRBV7-9
j_call: TRBJ2-7
cdr3_nt: TGTGCCAGCAGCATAGGGGTTTACGAGCAGTACTTC
cdr3_aa: CASSIGVYEQYF

d_call: NA
cdr3_length: 13
clone_size: NA
v_call: TRBV30
j_call: TRBJ2-3
cdr3_nt: TGTGCCTGGAGTGTCAGGGACGCAGATACGCAGTATTTT
cdr3_aa: CAWSVRDADTQYF

d_call: TRBD2
cdr3_length: 15
clone_size: NA
v_call: TRBV6-5
j_call: TRBJ2-4
cdr3_nt: TGTGCCAGCAGTCCCCCAGGGCGGGAGAAAAACATTCAGTACTTC
cdr3_aa: CASSPPGREKNIQYF

d_call: NA
cdr3_length: 15
clone_size: NA
v_call: TRBV6-1
j_call: TRBJ1-6
cdr3_nt: TGTGCCAGCAGGGAGACGACAGGCTTTAATTCACCCCTCCACTTT
cdr3_aa: CASRETTGFNSPLHF

d_call: TRBD1
cdr3_length: 14
clone_size: NA
v_call: TRBV10-3
j_call: TRBJ1-5
cdr3_nt: TGTGCCATCAGTACCGACAGGGACTTTCAGCCCCAGCATTTT
cdr3_aa: CAISTDRDFQPQHF

d_call: TRBD1
cdr3_length: 14
clone_size: NA
v_call: TRBV18
j_call: TRBJ2-7
cdr3_nt: TGTGCCAGCTCACCTCGGACAGGGGGCCACGAGCAGTACTTC
cdr3_aa: CASSPRTGGHEQYF

d_call: NA
cdr3_length: 13
clone_size: NA
v_call: TRBV19
j_call: TRBJ2-2
cdr3_nt: TGTGCCAGTAGTAAGGGAAAGTCCGGGGAGCTGTTTTTT
cdr3_aa: CASSKGKSGELFF

d_call: TRBD2
cdr3_length: 18
clone_size: NA
v_call: TRBV4-1
j_call: TRBJ2-7
cdr3_nt: TGCGCCAGCAGCCAAGATCGGGCTAGCGGGTTTAGCTCCTACGAGCAGTACTTC
cdr3_aa: CASSQDRASGFSSYEQYF

d_call: TRBD1
cdr3_length: 13
clone_size: NA
v_call: TRBV29-1
j_call: TRBJ1-2
cdr3_nt: TGCAGCGTTGAAGGGACAGGGTATTCTGGCTACACCTTC
cdr3_aa: CSVEGTGYSGYTF

d_call: TRBD1
cdr3_length: 14
clone_size: NA
v_call: TRBV27
j_call: TRBJ2-7
cdr3_nt: TGTGCCAGCAGTTCCGGGACAGGGCTTTACGAGCAGTACTTC
cdr3_aa: CASSSGTGLYEQYF

d_call: TRBD1
cdr3_length: 14
clone_size: NA
v_call: TRBV19
j_call: TRBJ2-7
cdr3_nt: TGTGCCAGTAGTCGACAGGGAAACTCCTACGAGCAGTACTTC
cdr3_aa: CASSRQGNSYEQYF

d_call: NA
cdr3_length: 16
clone_size: NA
v_call: TRBV2
j_call: TRBJ1-6
cdr3_nt: TGTGCCAGCAGTGACACTGTCGGGGGTTCGAATTCACCCCTCCACTTT
cdr3_aa: CASSDTVGGSNSPLHF

d_call: NA
cdr3_length: 15
clone_size: NA
v_call: TRBV7-9
j_call: TRBJ1-1
cdr3_nt: TGTGCCAGCAGCCATATACTGGCAGGGAGCACTGAAGCTTTCTTT
cdr3_aa: CASSHILAGSTEAFF

d_call: NA
cdr3_length: 15
clone_size: NA
v_call: TRBV27
j_call: TRBJ2-3
cdr3_nt: TGTGCCAGCAGTTTAACGTTCAGGGCGTCAGATACGCAGTATTTT
cdr3_aa: CASSLTFRASDTQYF